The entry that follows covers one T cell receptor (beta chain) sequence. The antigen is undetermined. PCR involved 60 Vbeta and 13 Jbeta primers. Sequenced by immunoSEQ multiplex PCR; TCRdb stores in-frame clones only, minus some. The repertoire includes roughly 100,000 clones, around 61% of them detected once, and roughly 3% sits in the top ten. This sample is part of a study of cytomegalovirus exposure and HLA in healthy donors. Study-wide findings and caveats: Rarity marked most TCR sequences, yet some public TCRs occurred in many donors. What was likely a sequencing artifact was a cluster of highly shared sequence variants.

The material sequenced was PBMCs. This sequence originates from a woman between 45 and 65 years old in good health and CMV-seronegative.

The DNA for the CDR3 is TGCGCCAGCAGCCAAGGACAGGGTTTTGAAAAACTGTTTTTT. Its translation: CASSQGQGFEKLFF. The gene calls are TRBV5-1 and TRBJ1-4; TRBD1 agrees at 8 bases. Germline V gives CDR1 SGHRS, CDR2 YFSETQ. The V and J ends lost 4 bases and 7 bases, in that order; junction bases with no gene match: 6. CDR3 size: 14 residues.